This T cell receptor beta chain was recorded in a study of T cell changes during pregnancy in multiple sclerosis (dated by TCRdb to between 2017 and 2020). Study-wide context: Changes in the T cell repertoire over the course of pregnancy were examined in this study in women with multiple sclerosis.

Library preparation used the immunoSEQ multiplex PCR assay. The immuneACCESS repertoire file appears here via TCRdb, limited to in-frame rearrangements. These files lack a portion of the clones; in checked studies, under half of the deficit traces to unresolved V genes, and the cause of the others is not known. Here the sample has about 110,000 clones; roughly nine tenths occur a single time. About 3% of the sample rests with the top ten. Note on this clone: Its specific antigen is unknown. No much larger clone is present one base from it, and per-base qualities are unavailable.

Measured from the cysteine to the phenylalanine, the CDR3 is 15 residues long. The read is trimmed to its CDR3 DNA, 45 bases read in frame from base 1. As encoded in the germline V gene, CDR1 is SQVTM while CDR2 is ANQGSEA. The junction shows trimming of 1 base on V and 4 bases on J, plus 16 bases between the germline ends. The chain joins TRBV29-1 to TRBJ1-2; no D segment can be confidently identified. The sequence came from a female donor with multiple sclerosis, enrolled in a pregnancy study. Specimen: peripheral blood, collected after pregnancy. CDR3 reads: CSVEATPNSIYGYTF. The DNA sequence follows: TGCAGCGTTGAAGCTACCCCTAACAGTATCTATGGCTACACCTTC.